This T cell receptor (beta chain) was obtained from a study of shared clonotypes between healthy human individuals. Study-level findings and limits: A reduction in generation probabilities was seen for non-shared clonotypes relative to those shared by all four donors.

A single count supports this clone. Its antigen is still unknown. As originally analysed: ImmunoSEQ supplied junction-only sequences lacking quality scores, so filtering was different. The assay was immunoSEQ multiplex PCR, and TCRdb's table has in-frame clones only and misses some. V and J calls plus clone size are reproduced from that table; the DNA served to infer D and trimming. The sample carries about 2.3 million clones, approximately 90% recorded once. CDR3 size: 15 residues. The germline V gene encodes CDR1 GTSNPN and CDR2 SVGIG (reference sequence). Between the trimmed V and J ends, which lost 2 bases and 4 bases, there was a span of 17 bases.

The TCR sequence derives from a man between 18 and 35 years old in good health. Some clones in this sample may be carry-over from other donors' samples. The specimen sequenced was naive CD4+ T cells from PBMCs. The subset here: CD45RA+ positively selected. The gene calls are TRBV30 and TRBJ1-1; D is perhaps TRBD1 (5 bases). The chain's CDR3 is CAWSRQGGVSTEAFF. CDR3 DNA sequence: TGTGCCTGGAGTCGCCAGGGCGGGGTGAGCACTGAAGCTTTCTTT.